What follows are 22 T cell receptor beta chains derived from one specimen sequenced in a study of memory CD4+ T cells and cytomegalovirus serostatus. Single viable CD3+CD4+CD8-CD45RO+ cells were sorted as the memory CD4+ T cells. The assay was immunoSEQ multiplex PCR, and TCRdb's table has in-frame clones only and misses some. The sample holds 40,000 to 45,000 clones, approximately 82% seen once. Sequencing input: memory CD4+ T cells from blood. The receptors derive from an adult in good health and CMV-seronegative.

The J gene is TRBJ1-4, the V gene TRBV14; 8 bases are a match to TRBD1. Germline-derived CDR1 and CDR2 are SGHDN and FVKESK. V lost 5 bases to trimming and J lost 8 bases; unmatched junction nucleotides: 13. The CDR3 is 16 residues long. CDR3: CASSSTTGGVSEKLFF. CDR3 DNA: TGTGCCAGCAGCTCAACAACAGGGGGGGTGAGCGAAAAACTGTTTTTT.

The CDR3 sequence is CASSPPEGFSYEQYF. The CDR3 bases are TGTGCCAGCAGCCCCCCTGAGGGTTTCTCCTACGAGCAGTACTTC. The chain recombines TRBV28 with TRBJ2-7, with a weak D call TRBD2 (5 bases). The CDR3 consists of 15 residues. Germline CDR1 is MDHEN and CDR2 is SYDVKM. V lost 6 bases to trimming and J lost 0 bases, with 15 bases between them.

This clone has only a few counts. The V gene is TRBV7-3, the J gene TRBJ1-1; D not certain. CDR3 size: 14 residues. V gave up 2 bases and J gave up 1 base, with 8 bases separating them. Germline V gene sequence: CDR1 SGHTA, CDR2 FQGTGA. The CDR3 DNA reads as TGTGCCAGCAGCTTATCCGGAGAGAACACTGAAGCTTTCTTT. As protein: CASSLSGENTEAFF. Full variable domain (missing parts from reference TRBV7-3 and TRBJ1-1): GAGVSQTPSNKVTEKGKYVELRCDPISGHTALYWYRQSLGQGPEFLIYFQGTGAADDSGLPNDRFFAVRPEGSVSTLKIQRTERGDSAVYLCASSLSGENTEAFFGQGTRLTVV.

The CDR3 spells CASHGTGAAEAFF. The CDR3 bases are TGTGCCAGCCACGGCACTGGGGCGGCTGAAGCTTTCTTT. The chain combines TRBV18 with TRBJ1-1; D is possibly TRBD1 (5 bases). This CDR3 region has 13 residues. Deletions cut 8 bases from V and 6 bases from J, with 16 bases between. Germline V gene lookup returns CDR1 KGHSH and CDR2 LQKENI.

This chain uses TRBV6-5 with TRBJ2-7; 9 positions match TRBD1. The CDR3 spans 15 residues. V was clipped by 6 bases and J by 3 bases; unmatched bases: 9. Germline V gene data show CDR1 as MNHEY and CDR2 as SVGAGI. DNA for the CDR3: TGTGCCAGCAGCCCTGGCGGGACAGGGAACTACGAGCAGTACTTC. Translation gives CASSPGGTGNYEQYF.

This chain links TRBV7-9 with TRBJ1-4, with unresolved D. Germline-derived CDR1 and CDR2 are SEHNR and FQNEAQ (reference sequence). The V end was cut by 2 bases, the J end by 7 bases, with 11 bases between. The CDR3 extends over 14 amino acids. The CDR3 coding sequence is TGTGCCAGCAGCTTACCCCGAGGACTTGAAAAACTGTTTTTT. As protein: CASSLPRGLEKLFF.

This clone was counted once. The rearrangement links TRBV7-9 to TRBJ2-1; 8 bases are shared with TRBD2. Trimming cost V 2 bases and J 3 bases; bases outside gene matches: 3. Germline V gives CDR1 SEHNR, CDR2 FQNEAQ (reference sequence). The CDR3 loop spans 15 amino acids. In DNA, the CDR3 is TGTGCCAGCAGCTTACCTAGCGGGCGCTACAATGAGCAGTTCTTC. Translating gives CASSLPSGRYNEQFF.

The chain combines TRBV28 with TRBJ2-3, with D possibly matching TRBD1 (6 bases). The CDR3 consists of 14 residues. The germline V gene encodes CDR1 MDHEN and CDR2 SYDVKM. Between the trimmed V and J ends, which lost 3 bases and 3 bases, there was a span of 10 bases. The CDR3 coding sequence is TGTGCCAGCAGTTTGGGGCAGGGGACAGATACGCAGTATTTT. The encoded protein is CASSLGQGTDTQYF.

The rearrangement uses TRBV19 and TRBJ1-4; D gene ambiguous. The CDR3 runs 13 residues. Germline CDR1 and CDR2: LNHDA and SQIVND (reference sequence). The V and J ends lost 3 bases and 7 bases respectively, with 9 bases between them. DNA for the CDR3: TGTGCCAGTAGTATTTCAGGTGTTGAAAAACTGTTTTTT. Protein: CASSISGVEKLFF.

V is TRBV29-1 and J is TRBJ2-1, with no clear D. CDR3 length: 13 amino acids. Trimming removed 4 bases from V and 0 bases from J, with 7 bases in between. Germline CDR1 SQVTM, CDR2 ANQGSEA. The DNA for the CDR3 is TGCAGCGTTGCACGGTCCTCCTACAATGAGCAGTTCTTC. Its translation is CSVARSSYNEQFF.

V is TRBV15 and J is TRBJ1-2, with D unclear. The CDR3 has 12 residues. Trimming removed 5 bases from V and 1 base from J, with 5 bases in between. The germline CDR1 and CDR2 sequences are LNHNV and YYDKDF (reference sequence). The CDR3: CATSSDNYGYTF. For the CDR3, the DNA is TGTGCCACCAGCTCAGATAACTATGGCTACACCTTC. Full variable domain (rest looked up from reference TRBV15 and TRBJ1-2): DAMVIQNPRYQVTQFGKPVTLSCSQTLNHNVMYWYQQKSSQAPKLLFHYYDKDFNNEADTPDNFQSRRPNTSFCFLDIRSPGLGDTAMYLCATSSDNYGYTFGSGTRLTVV.

CDR3 bases: TGTGCCAGCAGCACCAGACAGGGGTTGAACTATGGCTACACCTTC. Protein product: CASSTRQGLNYGYTF. The J gene is TRBJ1-2, the V gene TRBV7-2; 8 bases map to TRBD1. Trimming took 5 bases from V and 2 from J; bases not matched to a gene: 7. This CDR3 comprises 15 residues. Germline CDR1 is SGHTA and CDR2 is FQGNSA.

The J gene is TRBJ1-3, the V gene TRBV9; D gene ambiguous. Looked up from germline, CDR1 is SGDLS and CDR2 is YYNGEE. Trimming removed 0 bases from V and 8 bases from J, with 12 bases in between. The CDR3 spans 14 residues. The CDR3 DNA follows: TGTGCCAGCAGCGTAGCCCTCCGCTGGGACACCATATATTTT. Protein: CASSVALRWDTIYF.

The chain recombines TRBV6-1 with TRBJ2-1; TRBD1 might be the D (6 bases). CDR1 is MNHNS and CDR2 is SASEGT in the germline V gene. The germline V and J ends were trimmed by 7 bases and 6 bases, with 13 bases remaining between them. This CDR3 is built from 13 residues. The CDR3 here is CASKRGNGNEQFF. CDR3 coding DNA: TGTGCCAGCAAGAGGGGGAACGGCAATGAGCAGTTCTTC.

V gene TRBV9 combines with J gene TRBJ2-2; TRBD2 matches 13 bases. CDR3 length: 16 amino acids. From germline, CDR1 is SGDLS and CDR2 YYNGEE. Losses at the gene ends were 0 bases for V and 7 bases for J; bases not matched to a gene: 3. CDR3 in amino acids: CASSVAGLAGFGELFF. Here the CDR3 DNA reads TGTGCCAGCAGCGTAGCGGGACTAGCGGGGTTCGGGGAGCTGTTTTTT.

A few counts support this clone. The rearrangement uses TRBV7-9 and TRBJ1-2; maybe TRBD1 (5 bases). Germline assignment: CDR1 SEHNR and CDR2 FQNEAQ (reference sequence). The CDR3 contains 14 residues. Between the trimmed V and J ends, which lost 8 bases and 4 bases, there was a span of 17 bases. As DNA, the CDR3 is TGTGCCAGCCAGCTTGGGGCCTCCCTCTATGGCTACACCTTC. It is translated as CASQLGASLYGYTF.

V is TRBV7-9 and J is TRBJ1-4; TRBD1 matches 7 bases. From germline, CDR1 is SEHNR and CDR2 FQNEAQ (reference sequence). The junction had 2 bases not matched to a gene; V was cut back by 0 bases and J by 10 bases. This CDR3 region has 13 residues. In DNA, the CDR3 is TGTGCCAGCAGCTTAGCGGGGGACAGAAAACTGTTTTTT. Residues: CASSLAGDRKLFF.

This chain links TRBV9 with TRBJ1-3; D is possibly TRBD1 (6 bases). Germline loops: CDR1 SGDLS, CDR2 YYNGEE. The CDR3 is 15 amino acids. The V end was cut by 1 base, the J end by 2 bases, with 10 bases between. This chain's CDR3 is CASSVSGTPGNTIYF. DNA for the CDR3: TGTGCCAGCAGCGTAAGCGGGACACCTGGAAACACCATATATTTT.

Worth noting for this clone: Mismatch with germline at one junction end may stem from a read error. The rearrangement links TRBV18 to TRBJ2-5, with D maybe TRBD2 (6 bases). CDR1 KGHSH and CDR2 LQKENI come from the germline V gene. The CDR3 runs to 13 residues. CDR3 residues: CASSPGLTESQYF. CDR3 coding DNA: TGTGCCAGCTCACCGGGACTCACGGAGAGCCAGTACTTC.

The J gene is TRBJ2-2, the V gene TRBV7-2; TRBD2 matches at 7 bases. V trimming: 5 bases; J trimming: 4 bases; junction bases outside the gene matches: 7. Germline values: CDR1 SGHTA, CDR2 FQGNSA. The CDR3 is made up of 15 amino acids. This chain's CDR3 is CASSPTSRGTGELFF. CDR3 bases: TGTGCCAGCAGCCCGACTAGCCGTGGCACCGGGGAGCTGTTTTTT.

This rearrangement joins TRBV30 to TRBJ1-2, with TRBD1 identical over 8 bases. Germline V gene lookup returns CDR1 GTSNPN and CDR2 SVGIG (reference sequence). CDR3 length: 13 residues. Trimming took 3 bases from V and 4 from J; bases not matched to a gene: 4. CDR3 residues: CAWSQGAVYGYTF. The CDR3 DNA reads as TGTGCCTGGAGCCAGGGGGCGGTCTATGGCTACACCTTC.

V and J are TRBV5-1 and TRBJ2-7; 12 bases are a match to TRBD2. V lost 5 bases to trimming and J lost 0 bases; unmatched junction nucleotides: 3. Per germline, CDR1 SGHRS and CDR2 YFSETQ. The CDR3 covers 15 residues. In nucleotides, the CDR3 is TGCGCCAGCAGGAGGACTAGCGGGGACTCCTACGAGCAGTACTTC. It codes for CASRRTSGDSYEQYF.